Included here is one T cell receptor (beta chain) sequence, with context. Its cognate antigen has yet to be identified. Base quality data are lacking; no much larger clone is found one base away. The V and J ends are trimmed by 4 bases and 3 bases, leaving 12 bases between them. Including the terminal cysteine and phenylalanine, the CDR3 comprises 14 residues. Only the CDR3 part of the read is kept: 42 bases, read in frame from the first base. Per the germline V gene, SNHLY is the CDR1 and FYNNEI is the CDR2. TCRbeta CDR3 regions were amplified from genomic DNA by means of the immunoSEQ Assay, a bias-controlled multiplex PCR. Processing in the source paper ran as follows. The number of nucleated cells in each sample was estimated from the amplification of reference gene primers within the assay. To quantify the absolute abundance of each unique TCRbeta CDR3 rearrangement, sequence reads were collapsed and filtered. For each sample, productive Simpson clonality was calculated as the square root of Simpson's diversity index over productive rearrangements. TCRdb limited this immuneACCESS table to in-frame rearrangements with V and J called. A share of clones is missing; checked studies link under half to unresolved V genes, and the rest is unexplained. From that table come the V and J calls and clone size; the DNA was used to work out D and trimming. Within this sample are some 400,000 clones, with about 88% of them counted one time only. The ten biggest clones cover about 2.9% of the sample.

This sample was taken from a study of blood T cell repertoires in COVID-19 (dated by TCRdb to about 2020). Regarding the research as a whole: Samples from collaborators originated in the United States, Italy and Spain and spanned both the acute and convalescent phases of COVID-19. The prospective study material was composed of cDNA or gDNA derived from T cells, B-cell-depleted T cells, or PBMCs. The dataset comprised deeply sampled blood TCRbeta repertoires from subjects exposed to, actively infected with, or recovered from COVID-19. A freely available public database, intended as a resource for researchers studying the immune response to SARS-CoV-2, is where the repertoires were released. The samples were drawn from the first 160 participants of the ongoing ImmuneRACE study and from more than 1,000 subjects provided by 6 global collaborators. Sample metadata almost always included a de-identified subject ID, COVID-19 status, age in years and sex. Where HLA class I and class II types were available, the types were taken from metadata supplied by the sample provider, not from assay-based typing. Study-wide findings and limitations: Clinical and demographic metadata were provided uncurated, with the amount varying by source and participant.

The collaborating institutions used their own protocols to collect whole blood in K2EDTA tubes. Collaborator samples were shipped for TCRbeta analysis as frozen whole blood, isolated PBMCs, or DNA extracted from either sample type. Sample: peripheral blood. This TCR derives from a human donor in a cohort sampled during active COVID-19. The rearrangement combines TRBV2 with TRBJ1-2, with a weak D call of TRBD1 (6 bases match). The CDR3 has the sequence CASSAQGLDYGYTF. The bases read TGTGCCAGCAGTGCCCAGGGGCTTGACTATGGCTACACCTTC.